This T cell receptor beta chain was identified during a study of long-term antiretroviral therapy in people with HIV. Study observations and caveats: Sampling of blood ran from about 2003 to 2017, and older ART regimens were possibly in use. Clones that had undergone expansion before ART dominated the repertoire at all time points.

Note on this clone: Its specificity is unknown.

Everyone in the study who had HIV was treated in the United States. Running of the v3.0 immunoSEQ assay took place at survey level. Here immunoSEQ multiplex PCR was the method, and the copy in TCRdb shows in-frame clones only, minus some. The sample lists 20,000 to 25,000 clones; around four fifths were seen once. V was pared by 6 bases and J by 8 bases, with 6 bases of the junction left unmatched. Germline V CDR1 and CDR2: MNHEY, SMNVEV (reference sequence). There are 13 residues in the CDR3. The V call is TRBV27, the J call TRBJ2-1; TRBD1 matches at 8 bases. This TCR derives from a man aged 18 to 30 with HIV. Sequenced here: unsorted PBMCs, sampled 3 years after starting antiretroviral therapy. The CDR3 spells CASRQTGVHEQFF. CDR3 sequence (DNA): TGTGCCAGCAGGCAGACAGGGGTCCATGAGCAGTTCTTC.